Listed here are 2 T cell receptor beta chains from one sample, sequenced in a study of blood T cell repertoires in COVID-19. Some clones are missing from TCRdb's copy, which holds only in-frame ones; the method was immunoSEQ multiplex PCR. Counted here are around 60,000 clones, almost 85% occurring once; the ten biggest clones make up 15% to 20%. The sequenced sample was peripheral blood. Receptor source: a man between 60 and 75 years old with COVID-19, enrolled during active disease.

CDR3: CASSLVGDRVIDEQFF. Written as DNA, the CDR3 is TGCGCCAGCAGCTTGGTTGGGGACAGGGTAATTGATGAGCAGTTCTTC. The V gene is TRBV5-1, the J gene TRBJ2-1; 9 positions match TRBD1. V shed 0 bases and J 8 bases; nucleotides not matched to a gene: 9. Germline V gene sequence: CDR1 SGHRS, CDR2 YFSETQ. The CDR3 sequence is 16 residues long.

The chain is built from TRBV11-2 and TRBJ2-1; TRBD2 matches at 14 bases. The CDR3 runs to 19 residues. The V gene end was trimmed by 7 bases and the J gene end by 6 bases; junction bases not matched to a gene: 17. CDR1 and CDR2 from the germline V gene are SGHAT and FQNNGV. The DNA of the CDR3 is TGTGCCAGCAATACCGGACTAGCGGGAGGAAACGTAAACGTCAATGAGCAGTTCTTC. Protein product: CASNTGLAGGNVNVNEQFF. Together with reference TRBV11-2 and TRBJ2-1, the CDR3 gives the full variable domain: EAGVAQSPRYKIIEKRQSVAFWCNPISGHATLYWYQQILGQGPKLLIQFQNNGVVDDSQLPKDRFSAERLKGVDSTLKIQPAKLEDSAVYLCASNTGLAGGNVNVNEQFFGPGTRLTVL.